What follows are 20 T cell receptor beta chains derived from one specimen sequenced in a study of shared clonotypes between healthy human individuals. CD45RO negativity and positive selection for CCR7 defined naive CD8 cells, a population that excluded terminally differentiated effector memory CD45RA+ cells. The repertoire was sequenced with immunoSEQ multiplex PCR; TCRdb's copy has only in-frame clones and lacks some. The sample shows about 2.2 million clones, around 95% of them seen only once. The source material was naive CD8+ T cells from PBMCs. These receptors all come from a man younger than 30 in good health. Some clones in this sample may be carry-over from other donors' samples.

V and J are TRBV18 and TRBJ2-7; TRBD2 might be the D (6 bases). The V end lost 5 bases, the J end lost 4 bases, and 21 bases lay between the germline ends. CDR3 length equals 16 residues. CDR1 is KGHSH and CDR2 is LQKENI in the germline V gene. The CDR3 nucleotides read TGTGCCAGCTCATCAACCGTAGGCCGGGACTTTTACGAGCAGTACTTC. Its translation is CASSSTVGRDFYEQYF.

This chain connects TRBV28 to TRBJ2-1; the D gene is possibly TRBD2 (6 bases). The V gene lost 5 bases and the J gene lost 0 bases, with 14 bases spanning the gap. Germline V gene data show CDR1 as MDHEN and CDR2 as SYDVKM. CDR3 length equals 16 residues. This CDR3 is CASSHPSEYSYNEQFF. In DNA form, the CDR3 reads TGTGCCAGCAGTCACCCTAGCGAATACTCCTACAATGAGCAGTTCTTC.

This clone is a singleton in its sample. The rearrangement links TRBV7-9 to TRBJ2-2, with D possibly being TRBD1 or TRBD2 (5 bases each). The germline CDR1 and CDR2 sequences are SEHNR and FQNEAQ (reference sequence). The CDR3 is 14 residues long. V gave up 1 base and J gave up 4 bases, with 7 bases separating them. The CDR3 loop reads CASSLEGSTGELFF. CDR3 nucleotide sequence: TGTGCCAGCAGCTTAGAGGGGAGCACCGGGGAGCTGTTTTTT. The whole variable domain, filled in from reference TRBV7-9 and TRBJ2-2, reads DTGVSQNPRHKITKRGQNVTFRCDPISEHNRLYWYRQTLGQGPEFLTYFQNEAQLEKSRLLSDRFSAERPKGSFSTLEIQRTEQGDSAMYLCASSLEGSTGELFFGEGSRLTVL.

Only a few counts were recorded for this clone. V is TRBV27 and J is TRBJ2-7; the D is unclear. The CDR3 has 13 residues. Germline CDR1 MNHEY, CDR2 SMNVEV (reference sequence). V dropped 2 bases and J dropped 5 bases, with 10 bases sitting between them. In DNA form, the CDR3 reads TGTGCCAGCAGTTTAGTCGGCACGCACGAGCAGTACTTC. It translates to CASSLVGTHEQYF.

CDR3 protein: CASSLADSHSYGYTF. In DNA form, the CDR3 reads TGTGCCAGCAGCTTAGCCGACAGCCATTCCTATGGCTACACCTTC. The chain recombines TRBV7-9 with TRBJ1-2; a weak D match, TRBD1 (5 bases). CDR3 length: 15 residues. Germline CDR1 is SEHNR and CDR2 is FQNEAQ (reference sequence). The V end lost 0 bases, the J end lost 4 bases, and 12 bases lay between the germline ends. Combining the CDR3 with reference TRBV7-9 and TRBJ1-2 gives the whole variable domain DTGVSQNPRHKITKRGQNVTFRCDPISEHNRLYWYRQTLGQGPEFLTYFQNEAQLEKSRLLSDRFSAERPKGSFSTLEIQRTEQGDSAMYLCASSLADSHSYGYTFGSGTRLTVV.

The J gene is TRBJ1-5, the V gene TRBV28, with D unresolved. The V gene's germline CDR1 is MDHEN and CDR2 SYDVKM. V was shortened by 8 bases and J by 0 bases, with 14 bases between the two germline ends. CDR3 length: 15 residues. CDR3 bases: TGTGCCAGCGCCCCCCGGGTTCTTAGCAATCAGCCCCAGCATTTT. Its translation is CASAPRVLSNQPQHF.

V and J are TRBV7-9 and TRBJ1-1, with D hard to call. V was clipped by 6 bases and J by 0 bases, with 14 bases between them. Germline V gives CDR1 SEHNR, CDR2 FQNEAQ (reference sequence). This CDR3 comprises 15 residues. The CDR3 DNA sequence: TGTGCCAGCAGACATGCATCCGAACTGAACACTGAAGCTTTCTTT. Its translation: CASRHASELNTEAFF. The complete variable domain, with remaining parts taken from reference TRBV7-9 and TRBJ1-1, reads DTGVSQNPRHKITKRGQNVTFRCDPISEHNRLYWYRQTLGQGPEFLTYFQNEAQLEKSRLLSDRFSAERPKGSFSTLEIQRTEQGDSAMYLCASRHASELNTEAFFGQGTRLTVV.

The sample holds one count of this clone. The V and J genes are TRBV5-1 and TRBJ2-7; 16 bases match TRBD2. The CDR3 totals 18 residues. Trimming at V came to 2 bases and at J to 1 base, leaving 6 bases not matched to a gene. Germline CDR1 SGHRS, CDR2 YFSETQ. The CDR3, as DNA: TGCGCCAGCAGCTTCGGGACTAGCGGGAGGGATAAGTCCTACGAGCAGTACTTC. The encoded protein is CASSFGTSGRDKSYEQYF.

The V call is TRBV27, the J call TRBJ2-7, with D perhaps TRBD1 (6 bases). This CDR3 contains 15 residues. CDR1 and CDR2 from the germline V gene are MNHEY and SMNVEV (reference sequence). Between the trimmed V and J ends, which lost 6 bases and 3 bases, there was a span of 18 bases. The CDR3 DNA sequence: TGTGCCAGCAGCATCTCCGGGACACCTTTCTACGAGCAGTACTTC. The encoded protein is CASSISGTPFYEQYF.

V usage is TRBV9 and J usage is TRBJ1-4; a possible D gene is TRBD1 (5 bases). In germline, CDR1 is SGDLS, CDR2 YYNGEE. V lost 2 bases to trimming and J lost 0 bases, with 14 bases between them. The CDR3 has 17 amino acids. The CDR3 nucleotides are TGTGCCAGCAGCGTGGGACCCTTTGGGGCAACTAATGAAAAACTGTTTTTT. It yields the protein CASSVGPFGATNEKLFF.

The chain recombines TRBV4-3 with TRBJ2-1, with 9 bases that match TRBD1. J was trimmed by 6 bases and V by 5 bases; bases with no gene match: 11. The CDR3 totals 16 residues. CDR1 and CDR2 (germline): LGHNA, YSLEER. The CDR3 nucleotides read TGCGCCAGCAGCTACACAGGGGGCGCAGGGCCCAATGAGCAGTTCTTC. Translating gives CASSYTGGAGPNEQFF.

This clone was found once. The identical CDR3 is also encoded by other nucleotide sequences in the sample. The chain joins TRBV7-3 to TRBJ2-1; 7 bases line up with TRBD1. This CDR3 comprises 14 residues. Germline CDR1 and CDR2: SGHTA and FQGTGA. V lost 5 bases and J lost 4; bases outside the gene matches: 5. CDR3 amino acids: CASSLGGRYNEQFF. The CDR3 DNA sequence: TGTGCCAGCAGCCTAGGGGGCCGATACAATGAGCAGTTCTTC.

The chain carries TRBV7-9 and TRBJ2-7, with a tentative D call TRBD1 (6 bases). This CDR3 spans 13 amino acids. Germline CDR1 is SEHNR and CDR2 is FQNEAQ (reference sequence). Trimming left V 2 bases short and J 3 bases short, with 8 bases between. DNA of the CDR3: TGTGCCAGCAGCTTAAACAGGGACTACGAGCAGTACTTC. Its translation: CASSLNRDYEQYF.

CDR3 amino acids: CASSPETTYEQYF. Written as DNA, the CDR3 is TGTGCCAGCAGCCCAGAGACCACCTACGAGCAGTACTTC. The V call is TRBV7-9, the J call TRBJ2-7; D call uncertain. The CDR3 runs to 13 residues. Trimming cost V 5 bases and J 2 bases, with 10 bases left between them. Germline V gene data show CDR1 as SEHNR and CDR2 as FQNEAQ (reference sequence). Drawing the rest from reference TRBV7-9 and TRBJ2-7, the complete variable domain is DTGVSQNPRHKITKRGQNVTFRCDPISEHNRLYWYRQTLGQGPEFLTYFQNEAQLEKSRLLSDRFSAERPKGSFSTLEIQRTEQGDSAMYLCASSPETTYEQYFGPGTRLTVT.

CDR3 region: CASSQGLGTGVRETQYF. Written as DNA, the CDR3 is TGTGCCAGCAGCCAAGGTTTGGGGACAGGGGTTCGAGAGACCCAGTACTTC. The chain recombines TRBV14 with TRBJ2-5, with TRBD1 identical over 10 bases. Losses at the gene ends were 1 base for V and 4 bases for J; bases not matched to a gene: 9. CDR3 length: 17 amino acids. The germline V gene encodes CDR1 SGHDN and CDR2 FVKESK. Using reference TRBV14 and TRBJ2-5 for the parts outside the CDR3, the full variable domain is EAGVTQFPSHSVIEKGQTVTLRCDPISGHDNLYWYRRVMGKEIKFLLHFVKESKQDESGMPNNRFLAERTGGTYSTLKVQPAELEDSGVYFCASSQGLGTGVRETQYFGPGTRLLVL.

The count of this clone is one. The chain combines TRBV27 with TRBJ2-7, with D possibly matching TRBD1 (6 bases). The germline gives CDR1 MNHEY, CDR2 SMNVEV (reference sequence). CDR3 length: 16 amino acids. Trimming took off 0 bases at V and 4 bases at J, with 16 bases between the two ends. The DNA for the CDR3 is TGTGCCAGCAGTTTATCGATACGGCAGGGGTGGTACGAGCAGTACTTC. It codes for CASSLSIRQGWYEQYF.

The chain carries TRBV9 and TRBJ2-1, with no clear D. V dropped 1 base and J dropped 0 bases, with 11 bases sitting between them. Looked up from germline, CDR1 is SGDLS and CDR2 is YYNGEE. CDR3 size: 16 residues. CDR3 sequence (DNA): TGTGCCAGCAGCGTATGGAGTCGGAGCTCCTACAATGAGCAGTTCTTC. Protein sequence: CASSVWSRSSYNEQFF.

The chain uses TRBV6-5 and TRBJ1-1, with D tentatively TRBD1 (5 bases). The CDR3 is made up of 13 amino acids. V gave up 8 bases and J gave up 6 bases, with 16 bases separating them. Germline loops: CDR1 MNHEY, CDR2 SVGAGI. CDR3 in amino acids: CASALGDSPEAFF. CDR3 DNA: TGTGCCAGCGCTCTGGGGGATAGCCCTGAAGCTTTCTTT.

This sequence joins TRBV19 and TRBJ1-2; D remains ambiguous. The V end was cut by 4 bases, the J end by 0 bases, with 9 bases between. This CDR3 is 14 amino acids long. CDR1 and CDR2 (germline): LNHDA, SQIVND (reference sequence). The CDR3 DNA sequence: TGTGCCAGTAGTACGCTCGGCCCTAACTATGGCTACACCTTC. It translates to CASSTLGPNYGYTF.

The chain joins TRBV19 to TRBJ1-2, with TRBD1 matching over 7 bases. Germline trimming cut 3 bases from V and 2 bases from J; bases unmatched to any gene: 6. Germline V gene data show CDR1 as LNHDA and CDR2 as SQIVND (reference sequence). The CDR3 totals 15 residues. The CDR3, as DNA: TGTGCCAGTAGTATGTGGGGACAGTTGAACTATGGCTACACCTTC. Protein product: CASSMWGQLNYGYTF. Filled out from reference TRBV19 and TRBJ1-2, the complete variable domain reads DGGITQSPKYLFRKEGQNVTLSCEQNLNHDAMYWYRQDPGQGLRLIYYSQIVNDFQKGDIAEGYSVSREKKESFPLTVTSAQKNPTAFYLCASSMWGQLNYGYTFGSGTRLTVV.